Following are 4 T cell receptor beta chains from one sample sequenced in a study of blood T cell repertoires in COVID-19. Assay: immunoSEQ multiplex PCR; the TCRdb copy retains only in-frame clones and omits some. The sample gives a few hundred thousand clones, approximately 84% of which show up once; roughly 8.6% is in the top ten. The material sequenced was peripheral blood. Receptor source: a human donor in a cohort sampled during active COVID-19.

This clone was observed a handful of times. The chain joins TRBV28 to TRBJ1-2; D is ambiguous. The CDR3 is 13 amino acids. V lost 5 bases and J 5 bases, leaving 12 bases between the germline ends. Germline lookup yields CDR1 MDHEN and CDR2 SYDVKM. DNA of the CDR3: TGTGCCAGCAGTGGCCACCCTAGTTATGGCTACACCTTC. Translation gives CASSGHPSYGYTF.

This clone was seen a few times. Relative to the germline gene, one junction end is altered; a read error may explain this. The CDR3 region is CASSPSPGTATGELFF. The CDR3 DNA is TGTGCTAGCAGCCCGAGTCCCGGGACAGCAACCGGGGAGCTGTTTTTT. The chain uses TRBV7-7 and TRBJ2-2, with 7 positions matching TRBD1. Germline-derived CDR1 and CDR2 are SSHAT and FNYEAQ (reference sequence). The CDR3 covers 16 residues.

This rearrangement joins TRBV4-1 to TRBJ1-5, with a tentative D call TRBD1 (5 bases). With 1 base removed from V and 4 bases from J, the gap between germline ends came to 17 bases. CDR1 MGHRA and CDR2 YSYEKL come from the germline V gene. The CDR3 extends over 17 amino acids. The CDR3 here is CASSQGETHGQNQPQHF. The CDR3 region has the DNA TGCGCCAGCAGCCAAGGAGAGACCCATGGACAAAATCAGCCCCAGCATTTT.

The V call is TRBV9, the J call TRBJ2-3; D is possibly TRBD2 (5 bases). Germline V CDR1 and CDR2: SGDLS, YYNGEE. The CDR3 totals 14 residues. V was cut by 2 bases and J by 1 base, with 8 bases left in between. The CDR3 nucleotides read TGTGCCAGCAGCGTGAGTAGCGGCACAGATACGCAGTATTTT. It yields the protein CASSVSSGTDTQYF.